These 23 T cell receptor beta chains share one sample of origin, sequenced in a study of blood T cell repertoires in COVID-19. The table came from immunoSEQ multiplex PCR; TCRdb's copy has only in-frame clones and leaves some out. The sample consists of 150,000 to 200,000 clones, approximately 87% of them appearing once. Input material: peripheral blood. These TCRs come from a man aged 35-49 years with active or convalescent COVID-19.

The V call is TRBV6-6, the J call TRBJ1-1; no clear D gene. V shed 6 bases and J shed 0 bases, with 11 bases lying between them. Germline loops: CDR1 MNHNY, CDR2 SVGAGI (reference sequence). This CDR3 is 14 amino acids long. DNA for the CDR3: TGTGCCAGCAGCCTTTCTGCGGTGAACACTGAAGCTTTCTTT. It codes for CASSLSAVNTEAFF.

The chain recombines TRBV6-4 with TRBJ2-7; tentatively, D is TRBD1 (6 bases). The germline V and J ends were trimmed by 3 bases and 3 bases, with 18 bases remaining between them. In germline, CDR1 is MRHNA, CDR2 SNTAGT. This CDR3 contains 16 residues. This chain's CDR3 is CASSEANRDLNYEQYF. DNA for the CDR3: TGTGCCAGCAGTGAGGCCAACAGGGATCTCAACTACGAGCAGTACTTC.

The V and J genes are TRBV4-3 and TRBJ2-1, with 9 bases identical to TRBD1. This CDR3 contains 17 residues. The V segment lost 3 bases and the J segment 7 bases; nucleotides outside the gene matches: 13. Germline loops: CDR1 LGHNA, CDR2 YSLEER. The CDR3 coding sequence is TGCGCCAGCAGCCACCGGGGCGGGACAGGGATGAATAATGAGCAGTTCTTC. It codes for CASSHRGGTGMNNEQFF.

This chain's CDR3 is CASSPHGQGPYEQYF. CDR3 nucleotide sequence: TGTGCCAGCAGCCCTCACGGACAGGGCCCCTACGAGCAGTACTTC. This chain connects TRBV7-6 to TRBJ2-7; the match to TRBD1 covers 8 bases. With V trimmed by 5 bases and J by 2 bases, 8 bases remained unmatched. Looked up from germline, CDR1 is SGHVS and CDR2 is FNYEAQ. This CDR3 has 15 residues.

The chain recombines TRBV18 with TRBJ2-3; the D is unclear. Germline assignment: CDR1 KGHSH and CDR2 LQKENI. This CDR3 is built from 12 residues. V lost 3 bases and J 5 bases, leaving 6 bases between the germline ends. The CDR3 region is CASSPQVDTQYF. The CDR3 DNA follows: TGTGCCAGCTCACCCCAGGTAGATACGCAGTATTTT.

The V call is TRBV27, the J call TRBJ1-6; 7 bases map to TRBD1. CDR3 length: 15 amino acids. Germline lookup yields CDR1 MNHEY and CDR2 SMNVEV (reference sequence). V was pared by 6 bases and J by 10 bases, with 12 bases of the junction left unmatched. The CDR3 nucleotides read TGTGCCAGCAGGCTAAACAGGGGAATGGGATCACCCCTCCACTTT. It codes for CASRLNRGMGSPLHF.

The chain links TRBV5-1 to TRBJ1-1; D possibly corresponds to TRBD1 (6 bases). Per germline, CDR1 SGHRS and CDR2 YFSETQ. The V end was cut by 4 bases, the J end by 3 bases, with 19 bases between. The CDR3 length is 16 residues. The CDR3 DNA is TGCGCCAGCAGCCCAACCTTCCGGGGGGCGCACACTGAAGCTTTCTTT. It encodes CASSPTFRGAHTEAFF.

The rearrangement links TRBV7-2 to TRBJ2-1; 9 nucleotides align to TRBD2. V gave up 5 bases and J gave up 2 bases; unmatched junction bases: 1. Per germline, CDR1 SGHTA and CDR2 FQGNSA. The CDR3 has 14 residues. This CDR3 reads CASSPSGAYNEQFF. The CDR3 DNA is TGTGCCAGCAGCCCTAGCGGGGCCTACAATGAGCAGTTCTTC.

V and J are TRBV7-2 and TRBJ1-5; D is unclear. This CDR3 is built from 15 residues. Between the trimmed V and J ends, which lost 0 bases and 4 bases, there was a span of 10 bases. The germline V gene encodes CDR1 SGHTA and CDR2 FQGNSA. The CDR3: CASSLAYQINQPQHF. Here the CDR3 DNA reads TGTGCCAGCAGCTTAGCTTACCAGATAAATCAGCCCCAGCATTTT.

The CDR3 loop is CASSSNAGETEAFF. The CDR3 DNA reads as TGTGCCAGCAGTTCGAACGCAGGGGAAACTGAAGCTTTCTTT. J is TRBJ1-1 and V is TRBV27, with TRBD1 as a possible D gene (6 bases). Trimming left V 4 bases short and J 5 bases short, with 14 bases between. Germline-derived CDR1 and CDR2 are MNHEY and SMNVEV (reference sequence). The CDR3 covers 14 residues.

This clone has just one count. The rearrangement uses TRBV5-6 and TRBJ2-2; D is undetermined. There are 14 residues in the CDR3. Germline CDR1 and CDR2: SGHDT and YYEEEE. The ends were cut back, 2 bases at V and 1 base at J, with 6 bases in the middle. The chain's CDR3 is CASSFPRNTGELFF. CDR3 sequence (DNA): TGTGCCAGCAGCTTCCCTAGGAACACCGGGGAGCTGTTTTTT.

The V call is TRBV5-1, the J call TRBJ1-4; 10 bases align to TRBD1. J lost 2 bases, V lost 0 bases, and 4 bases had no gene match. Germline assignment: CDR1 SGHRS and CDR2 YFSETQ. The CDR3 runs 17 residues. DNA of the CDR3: TGCGCCAGCAGCTTGGGGGGACAGGGGAGGACTAATGAAAAACTGTTTTTT. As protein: CASSLGGQGRTNEKLFF. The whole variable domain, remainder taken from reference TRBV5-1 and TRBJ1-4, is KAGVTQTPRYLIKTRGQQVTLSCSPISGHRSVSWYQQTPGQGLQFLFEYFSETQRNKGNFPGRFSGRQFSNSRSEMNVSTLELGDSALYLCASSLGGQGRTNEKLFFGSGTQLSVL.

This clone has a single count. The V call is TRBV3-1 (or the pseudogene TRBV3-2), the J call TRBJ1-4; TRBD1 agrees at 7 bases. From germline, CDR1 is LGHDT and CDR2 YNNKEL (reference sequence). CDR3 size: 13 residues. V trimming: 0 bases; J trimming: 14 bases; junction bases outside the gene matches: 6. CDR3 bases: TGTGCCAGCAGCCAAGACCCCTTGACAGGGCTGTTTTTT. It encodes CASSQDPLTGLFF.

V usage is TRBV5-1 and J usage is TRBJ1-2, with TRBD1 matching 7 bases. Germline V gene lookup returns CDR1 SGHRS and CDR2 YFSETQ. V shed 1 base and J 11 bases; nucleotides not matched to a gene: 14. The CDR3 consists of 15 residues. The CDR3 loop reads CASSLTLGDSREYTF. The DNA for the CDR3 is TGCGCCAGCAGCTTGACACTCGGGGACAGCCGAGAGTACACCTTC.

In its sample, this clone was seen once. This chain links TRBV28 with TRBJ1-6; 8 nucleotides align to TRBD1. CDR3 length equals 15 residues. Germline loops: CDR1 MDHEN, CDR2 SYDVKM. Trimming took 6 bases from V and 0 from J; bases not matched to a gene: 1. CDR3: CASSTGGSYNSPLHF. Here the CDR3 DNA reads TGTGCCAGCAGCACAGGGGGCTCCTATAATTCACCCCTCCACTTT.

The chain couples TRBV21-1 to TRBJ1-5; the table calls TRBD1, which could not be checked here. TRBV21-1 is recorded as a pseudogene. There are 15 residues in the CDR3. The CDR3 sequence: CASSNHRGRGQPQHF. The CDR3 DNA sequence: TGTGCCAGCAGCAACCACAGGGGTAGGGGTCAGCCCCAGCATTTT.

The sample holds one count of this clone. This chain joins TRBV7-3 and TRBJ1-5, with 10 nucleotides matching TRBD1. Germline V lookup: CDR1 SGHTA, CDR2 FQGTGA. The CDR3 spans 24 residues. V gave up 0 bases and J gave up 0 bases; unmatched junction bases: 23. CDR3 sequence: CASSLTGTGVDTPRMMSSNQPQHF. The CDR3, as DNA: TGTGCCAGCAGCTTAACGGGGACAGGGGTCGATACGCCGCGAATGATGAGTAGCAATCAGCCCCAGCATTTT. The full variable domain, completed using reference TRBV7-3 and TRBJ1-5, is GAGVSQTPSNKVTEKGKYVELRCDPISGHTALYWYRQSLGQGPEFLIYFQGTGAADDSGLPNDRFFAVRPEGSVSTLKIQRTERGDSAVYLCASSLTGTGVDTPRMMSSNQPQHFGDGTRLSIL.

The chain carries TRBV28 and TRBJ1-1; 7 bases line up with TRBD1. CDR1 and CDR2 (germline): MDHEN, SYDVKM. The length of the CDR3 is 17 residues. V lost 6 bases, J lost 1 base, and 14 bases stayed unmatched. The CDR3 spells CASSYGTGAHGNTEAFF. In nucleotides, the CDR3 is TGTGCCAGCAGCTACGGAACAGGGGCGCACGGGAACACTGAAGCTTTCTTT.

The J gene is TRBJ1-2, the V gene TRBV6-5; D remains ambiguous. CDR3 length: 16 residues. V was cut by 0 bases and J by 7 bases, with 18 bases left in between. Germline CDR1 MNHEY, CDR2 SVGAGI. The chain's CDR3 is CASSYSSRWRVGGYTF. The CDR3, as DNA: TGTGCCAGCAGTTACTCTAGCAGATGGAGGGTCGGTGGCTACACCTTC.

DNA for the CDR3: TGTGCCAGCAGCTTAGCCTCGGGTCCGACCGGGGAGCTGTTTTTT. Residues: CASSLASGPTGELFF. The rearrangement links TRBV7-8 to TRBJ2-2; no reliable D call. From germline, CDR1 is SGHVS and CDR2 FQNEAQ. CDR3 length: 15 residues. Trimming left V 0 bases short and J 5 bases short, with 10 bases between.

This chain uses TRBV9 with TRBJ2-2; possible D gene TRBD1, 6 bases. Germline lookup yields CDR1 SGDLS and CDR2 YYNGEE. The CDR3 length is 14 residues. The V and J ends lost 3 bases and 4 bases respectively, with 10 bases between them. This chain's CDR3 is CASSATGSTGELFF. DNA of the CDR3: TGTGCCAGCAGCGCTACAGGGAGCACCGGGGAGCTGTTTTTT.

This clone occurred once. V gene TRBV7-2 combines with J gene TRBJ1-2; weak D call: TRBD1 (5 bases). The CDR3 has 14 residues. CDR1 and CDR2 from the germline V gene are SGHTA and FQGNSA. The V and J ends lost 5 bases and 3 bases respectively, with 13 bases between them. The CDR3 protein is CASSPRGTYYGYTF. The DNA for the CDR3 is TGTGCCAGCAGCCCCCGCGGGACCTACTATGGCTACACCTTC. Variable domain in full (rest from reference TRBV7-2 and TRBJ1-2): GAGVSQSPSNKVTEKGKDVELRCDPISGHTALYWYRQSLGQGLEFLIYFQGNSAPDKSGLPSDRFSAERTGGSVSTLTIQRTQQEDSAVYLCASSPRGTYYGYTFGSGTRLTVV.

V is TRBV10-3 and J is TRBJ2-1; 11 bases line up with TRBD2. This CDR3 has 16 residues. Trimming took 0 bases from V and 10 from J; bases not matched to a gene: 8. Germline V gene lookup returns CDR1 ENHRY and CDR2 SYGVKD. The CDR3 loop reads CAISESASGGPNEQFF. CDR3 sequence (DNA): TGTGCCATCAGTGAGTCAGCTAGCGGGGGGCCCAACGAGCAGTTCTTC.